This T cell receptor beta chain derives from a study of blood T cell repertoires in COVID-19. Germline CDR1 SGHRS, CDR2 YFSETQ. V was cut by 2 bases and J by 3 bases, with 7 bases left in between. The CDR3 is made up of 13 amino acids. Measured with immunoSEQ multiplex PCR; TCRdb has only the in-frame clones, and not every one. Counted here are 150,000 or so clones, around 89% occurring once; the ten biggest clones make up about an eighth. Sequencing input: peripheral blood. This TCR derives from a young man with COVID-19, enrolled during active disease. The rearrangement uses TRBV5-1 and TRBJ2-3, with D hard to call. CDR3: CASSFGDTDTQYF. The DNA of the CDR3 is TGCGCCAGCAGCTTCGGAGATACAGATACGCAGTATTTT.